The next 10 T cell receptor beta chains were all read from a single sample in a study of CD8 T cells in Susac syndrome. Reverse transcription of roughly 0.5 to 1 ug RNA was carried out with random hexamers. TCRdb ran MiXCR on the immunoSEQ multiplex PCR reads and lists one entry per CDR3 protein. The sample yields approximately 120,000 distinct CDR3 sequences, more than 75% seen once. The material sequenced was CD8+ T cells from PBMCs. These TCRs come from a human donor with multiple sclerosis.

V usage is TRBV9 and J usage is TRBJ2-5, with 11 bases lining up with TRBD2. Germline V gene lookup returns CDR1 SGDLS and CDR2 YYNGEE. There are 17 residues in the CDR3. V was pared by 2 bases and J by 4 bases, with 10 bases of the junction left unmatched. As DNA, the CDR3 is TGTGCCAGCAGCGTCTCGGCCAGACTAGCGGGGAGAGAGACCCAGTACTTC. Amino acids: CASSVSARLAGRETQYF.

This clonotype was observed once. J is TRBJ1-1 and V is TRBV6-1; D uncertain. The CDR3 is 15 amino acids. CDR1 and CDR2 (germline): MNHNS, SASEGT. V shed 3 bases and J shed 1 base, with 12 bases lying between them. The CDR3, as DNA: TGTGCCAGCAGTGACCAGGAGCTTGGGAACACTGAAGCTTTCTTT. It translates to CASSDQELGNTEAFF.

The chain links TRBV29-1 to TRBJ2-1; D remains ambiguous. Per the germline V gene, CDR1 is SQVTM and CDR2 is ANQGSEA. The CDR3 sequence is 12 residues long. The germline V and J ends were trimmed by 4 bases and 6 bases, with 10 bases remaining between them. Here the CDR3 reads CSVGRSPNEQFF. The DNA for the CDR3 is TGCAGCGTTGGTAGGAGCCCCAATGAGCAGTTCTTC.

This clonotype has a single count. This chain links TRBV6-5 with TRBJ1-2, with D possibly being TRBD1 (5 bases). The CDR3 has 13 residues. Germline CDR1 MNHEY, CDR2 SVGAGI. Trimming pared 0 bases from V and 8 bases from J, leaving 10 bases between. The CDR3 bases are TGTGCCAGCAGTTACTCGAGTGACAGCGGCTACACCTTC. The encoded protein is CASSYSSDSGYTF.

The chain couples TRBV6-2 or TRBV6-3 to TRBJ2-7; tentatively, D is TRBD1 or TRBD2 (5 bases each). Trimming took off 8 bases at V and 3 bases at J, with 11 bases between the two ends. The CDR3 consists of 12 residues. Germline lookup yields CDR1 MNHEY and CDR2 SVGEGT. CDR3 loop: CASGDGDYEQYF. The CDR3 DNA reads TGTGCCAGCGGGGACGGAGACTACGAGCAGTACTTC.

V gene TRBV9 combines with J gene TRBJ1-1; D call uncertain. This CDR3 has 14 amino acids. Deletions cut 1 base from V and 5 bases from J, with 12 bases between. The germline CDR1 and CDR2 sequences are SGDLS and YYNGEE. The CDR3 here is CASSVSSPGTEAFF. CDR3 DNA: TGTGCCAGCAGCGTATCATCTCCCGGAACTGAAGCTTTCTTT.

V is TRBV5-6 and J is TRBJ2-1; TRBD2 matches at 10 bases. Germline V lookup: CDR1 SGHDT, CDR2 YYEEEE. The length of the CDR3 is 17 residues. Trimming cost V 4 bases and J 2 bases; bases outside gene matches: 9. The CDR3 loop is CASSPPSGRGTYNEQFF. For the CDR3, the DNA is TGTGCCAGCAGCCCCCCCAGCGGGAGGGGGACCTACAATGAGCAGTTCTTC.

J is TRBJ2-1 and V is TRBV6-1; possible D gene TRBD2, 5 bases. Trimming left V 4 bases short and J 3 bases short, with 16 bases between. Germline CDR1 and CDR2: MNHNS and SASEGT. The CDR3 is 16 residues long. CDR3 protein: CASSVSSEGYYNEQFF. In nucleotides, the CDR3 is TGTGCCAGCAGTGTCAGTAGTGAGGGATACTACAATGAGCAGTTCTTC.

The chain has TRBV10-3 and TRBJ2-6; the D gene could be TRBD1 or TRBD2 (6 bases each). This CDR3 contains 17 residues. V was shortened by 10 bases and J by 2 bases, with 21 bases between the two germline ends. From germline, CDR1 is ENHRY and CDR2 SYGVKD. As DNA, the CDR3 is TGTGCCACGGAGGGGGACACGATGACTACTGGGGCCAACGTCCTGACTTTC. Translation gives CATEGDTMTTGANVLTF.

This clonotype was observed a few times. Written as DNA, the CDR3 is TGTGCCAGCAGCGCCGTGGGTGAGACCCAGTACTTC. This codes for CASSAVGETQYF. The V call is TRBV11-2, the J call TRBJ2-5; unclear D gene. Deletions cut 5 bases from V and 5 bases from J, with 9 bases between. The CDR3 totals 12 residues. CDR1 is SGHAT, CDR2 FQNNGV, per germline.